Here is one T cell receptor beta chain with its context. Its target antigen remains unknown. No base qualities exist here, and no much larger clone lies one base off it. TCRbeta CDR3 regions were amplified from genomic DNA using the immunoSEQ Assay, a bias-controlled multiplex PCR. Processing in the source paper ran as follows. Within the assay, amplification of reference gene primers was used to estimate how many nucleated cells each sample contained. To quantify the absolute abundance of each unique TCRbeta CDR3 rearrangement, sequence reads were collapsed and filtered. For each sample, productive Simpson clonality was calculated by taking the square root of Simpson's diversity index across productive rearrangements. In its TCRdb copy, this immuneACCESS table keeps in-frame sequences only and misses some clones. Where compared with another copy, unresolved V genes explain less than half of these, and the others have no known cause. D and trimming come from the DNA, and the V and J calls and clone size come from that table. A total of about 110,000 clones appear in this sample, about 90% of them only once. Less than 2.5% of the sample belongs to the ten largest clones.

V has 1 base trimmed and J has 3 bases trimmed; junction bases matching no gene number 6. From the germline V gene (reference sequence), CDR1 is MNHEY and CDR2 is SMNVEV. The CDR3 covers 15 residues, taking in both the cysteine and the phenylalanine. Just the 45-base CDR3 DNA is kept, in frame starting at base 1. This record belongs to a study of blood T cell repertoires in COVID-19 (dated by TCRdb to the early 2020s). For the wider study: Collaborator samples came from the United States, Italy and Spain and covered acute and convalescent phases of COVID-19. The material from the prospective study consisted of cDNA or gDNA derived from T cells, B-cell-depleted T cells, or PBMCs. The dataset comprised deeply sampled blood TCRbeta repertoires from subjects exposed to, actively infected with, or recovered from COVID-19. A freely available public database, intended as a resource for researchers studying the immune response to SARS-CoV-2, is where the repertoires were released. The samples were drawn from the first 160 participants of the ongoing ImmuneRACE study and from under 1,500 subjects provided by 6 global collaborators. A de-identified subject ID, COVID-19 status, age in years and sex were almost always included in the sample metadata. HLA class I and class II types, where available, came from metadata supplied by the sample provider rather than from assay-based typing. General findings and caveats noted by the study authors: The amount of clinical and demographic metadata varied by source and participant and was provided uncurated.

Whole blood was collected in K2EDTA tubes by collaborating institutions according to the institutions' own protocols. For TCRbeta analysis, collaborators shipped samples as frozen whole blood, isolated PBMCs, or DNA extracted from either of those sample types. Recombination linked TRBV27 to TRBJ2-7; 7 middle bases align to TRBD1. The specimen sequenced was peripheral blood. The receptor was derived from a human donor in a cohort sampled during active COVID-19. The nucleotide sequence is TGTGCCAGCAGTTTATACCCAGGGGGATACTACGAGCAGTACTTC. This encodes CASSLYPGGYYEQYF.